The 7 T cell receptor beta chains given below trace back to one sample, sequenced in a study of T cell repertoires in cytomegalovirus infection. TCRdb passed the reads through MiXCR, listing each CDR3 protein once. This table holds fewer than 550,000 distinct CDR3 sequences, about a third found once. Sequenced sample: PBMCs. The receptors originated from a human donor in good health (CMV status not recorded). Some clones in this sample may be carry-over from other donors' samples.

The chain uses TRBV7-6 and TRBJ2-5; 12 bases fit TRBD2. CDR1 and CDR2 (germline): SGHVS, FNYEAQ. This CDR3 contains 18 residues. The V gene end was trimmed by 5 bases and the J gene end by 4 bases; junction bases not matched to a gene: 14. This chain's CDR3 is CASSPRTSGTSRGETQYF. In nucleotides, the CDR3 is TGTGCCAGCAGCCCCAGGACTAGCGGGACATCGCGGGGAGAGACCCAGTACTTC. The full variable domain, its missing parts supplied by reference TRBV7-6 and TRBJ2-5, is GAGVSQSPRYKVTKRGQDVALRCDPISGHVSLYWYRQALGQGPEFLTYFNYEAQQDKSGLPNDRFSAERPEGSISTLTIQRTEQRDSAMYRCASSPRTSGTSRGETQYFGPGTRLLVL.

This clonotype was detected only a few times. The chain carries TRBV7-2 and TRBJ2-4; D may be TRBD1 (5 bases). The CDR3 runs to 15 residues. Trimming took 1 base from V and 2 from J, leaving 9 bases between them. Germline values: CDR1 SGHTA, CDR2 FQGNSA. CDR3: CASSLDQGTKNIQYF. Written as DNA, the CDR3 is TGTGCCAGCAGCTTAGACCAGGGTACCAAAAACATTCAGTACTTC.

There are many counts of this clonotype. The rearrangement uses TRBV7-3 and TRBJ1-6; D ambiguous. CDR3 length equals 14 residues. Germline V CDR1 and CDR2: SGHTA, FQGTGA. V shed 5 bases and J shed 7 bases, with 12 bases lying between them. This chain's CDR3 is CASSIQGGNSPLHF. CDR3 nucleotide sequence: TGTGCCAGCAGCATCCAAGGCGGAAATTCACCCCTCCACTTT.

V usage is TRBV19 and J usage is TRBJ1-5, with 7 bases lining up with TRBD1. Germline V gives CDR1 LNHDA, CDR2 SQIVND (reference sequence). There are 12 residues in the CDR3. The V and J ends lost 6 bases and 6 bases, in that order; junction bases with no gene match: 2. This chain's CDR3 is CASRTGIQPQHF. The CDR3 nucleotides read TGTGCCAGTAGGACAGGGATTCAGCCCCAGCATTTT.

The genes are TRBV29-1 and TRBJ2-5, with TRBD2 matching over 7 bases. This CDR3 is 12 amino acids long. V gave up 5 bases and J gave up 3 bases; unmatched junction bases: 3. Germline assignment: CDR1 SQVTM and CDR2 ANQGSEA. The CDR3 loop is CSVNSGKETQYF. The CDR3 nucleotides are TGCAGCGTTAACAGCGGGAAAGAGACCCAGTACTTC. Complete variable domain (other parts from reference TRBV29-1 and TRBJ2-5): SAVISQKPSRDICQRGTSLTIQCQVDSQVTMMFWYRQQPGQSLTLIATANQGSEATYESGFVIDKFPISRPNLTFSTLTVSNMSPEDSSIYLCSVNSGKETQYFGPGTRLLVL.

The chain links TRBV7-8 to TRBJ2-7; either TRBD1 or TRBD2 may fit D (7 bases each). The germline V gene encodes CDR1 SGHVS and CDR2 FQNEAQ. The CDR3 is made up of 17 amino acids. The V and J ends lost 3 bases and 6 bases respectively, with 24 bases between them. The CDR3, as DNA: TGTGCCAGCAGCTTCCCCGGGGGAGGGGGCCTCCGATTCGAGCAGTACTTC. This encodes CASSFPGGGGLRFEQYF.

This clonotype was detected many times. The V and J genes are TRBV7-9 and TRBJ2-7; D remains ambiguous. Germline V lookup: CDR1 SEHNR, CDR2 FQNEAQ (reference sequence). The V end was cut by 5 bases, the J end by 5 bases, with 7 bases between. CDR3 length: 11 residues. CDR3 residues: CASSRKNEQYF. The DNA of the CDR3 is TGTGCCAGCAGCCGCAAGAACGAGCAGTACTTC.